The 18 T cell receptor beta chains given below trace back to one sample, sequenced in a study of cytomegalovirus exposure and HLA in healthy donors (dated by TCRdb to 2016 to 2017). To prepare the library, the immunoSEQ multiplex PCR assay was applied. A mixture of 60 forward primers for TCR Vbeta segments and 13 reverse primers for TCR Jbeta segments was used in the multiplex PCR. In its TCRdb copy, this immuneACCESS table keeps in-frame sequences only and misses some clones. Where compared with another copy, unresolved V genes explain less than half of these, and the others have no known cause. This sample is represented by under 150,000 clones; approximately 80% of them were singletons. Together, the top ten hold less than 3.5% of the sample. The sequenced sample consisted of PBMCs. Every receptor here comes from a man aged 45-60 years in good health and CMV-seronegative.

The chain recombines TRBV4-2 with TRBJ2-6, with 7 bases identical to TRBD1. V shed 6 bases, J shed 1 base, and the junction held 6 bases outside the gene matches. The CDR3 extends over 16 amino acids. Germline-derived CDR1 and CDR2 are LGHNA and YNFKEQ. CDR3 in amino acids: CASRGDSESGANVLTF. The DNA for the CDR3 is TGTGCCAGCAGGGGGGACAGTGAATCTGGGGCCAACGTCCTGACTTTC.

V gene TRBV6-4 combines with J gene TRBJ1-2; the match to TRBD1 covers 9 bases. The junction had 6 bases not matched to a gene; V was cut back by 5 bases and J by 8 bases. There are 13 residues in the CDR3. In germline, CDR1 is MRHNA, CDR2 SNTAGT. Here the CDR3 DNA reads TGTGCCAGCAGTCCAGACAGGGGGTTCGGCTACACCTTC. This translates into CASSPDRGFGYTF.

This clone was counted a few times. The chain employs TRBV13 and TRBJ1-1; D is possibly TRBD1 (6 bases). The germline V gene has CDR1 PRHDT and CDR2 FYEKMQ (reference sequence). The CDR3 spans 14 residues. V lost 6 bases and J lost 5, with 16 bases in between. In nucleotides, the CDR3 is TGTGCCAGCAGTCCCCAGGGGATAAGAACTGAAGCTTTCTTT. The encoded protein is CASSPQGIRTEAFF.

The V and J genes are TRBV2 and TRBJ2-5; 10 bases align to TRBD2. Germline V gives CDR1 SNHLY, CDR2 FYNNEI. The length of the CDR3 is 17 residues. The V segment lost 2 bases and the J segment 5 bases; nucleotides outside the gene matches: 11. CDR3 sequence reads: CASSEPRGLAAEETQYF. The CDR3 nucleotides are TGTGCCAGCAGTGAACCCCGAGGACTAGCGGCCGAGGAGACCCAGTACTTC.

The CDR3 nucleotides read TGTGCCAGCAGCTTAGCGGGGGACGAAGCTTTCTTT. Translating gives CASSLAGDEAFF. The chain joins TRBV7-3 to TRBJ1-1; perhaps TRBD1 as D (5 bases). CDR1 is SGHTA, CDR2 FQGTGA, per germline. This CDR3 contains 12 residues. Trimming shortened V by 2 bases and J by 8 bases, and 9 bases separated the two germline ends.

This chain uses TRBV5-1 with TRBJ2-5; 13 nucleotides agree with TRBD2. Near its end, the DNA agrees better with TRBJ2-7, so the J call may be wrong. Germline V gene lookup returns CDR1 SGHRS and CDR2 YFSETQ. This CDR3 contains 15 residues. The CDR3 region is CASSRGTSGDYEQYF. CDR3 DNA sequence: TGCGCCAGCAGCCGCGGGACTAGCGGGGACTACGAGCAGTACTTC.

This clone has just a few counts. CDR3 sequence: CASSSGSDTTEAFF. The CDR3 DNA is TGCGCCAGCAGCTCCGGGTCCGATACCACTGAAGCTTTCTTT. The chain employs TRBV5-1 and TRBJ1-1; D is unclear. CDR1 SGHRS and CDR2 YFSETQ come from the germline V gene. The CDR3 has 14 amino acids. The V gene lost 3 bases and the J gene lost 4 bases, with 13 bases spanning the gap.

This clone has more than one count but fewer than ten. The rearrangement links TRBV5-1 to TRBJ2-1; 9 bases are a match to TRBD1. This CDR3 is built from 17 residues. CDR1 SGHRS and CDR2 YFSETQ come from the germline V gene. With 0 bases clipped from V and 5 bases from J, the junction kept 9 bases outside the gene matches. Here the CDR3 reads CASSLGFWTGADNEQFF. The CDR3 bases are TGCGCCAGCAGCTTGGGTTTTTGGACAGGGGCCGACAATGAGCAGTTCTTC.

The chain links TRBV2 to TRBJ2-7, with 8 bases that match TRBD1. V lost 5 bases to trimming and J lost 2 bases; unmatched junction nucleotides: 5. CDR1 and CDR2 from the germline V gene are SNHLY and FYNNEI. The CDR3 extends over 14 amino acids. The CDR3, as DNA: TGTGCCAGCAGTTCTTGGACAGGGACCTACGAGCAGTACTTC. Translating it yields CASSSWTGTYEQYF.

This chain links TRBV9 with TRBJ2-3; D is undetermined. The V gene lost 0 bases and the J gene lost 5 bases, with 10 bases spanning the gap. The germline V gene has CDR1 SGDLS and CDR2 YYNGEE. The CDR3 is 14 residues long. The CDR3 DNA reads as TGTGCCAGCAGCGTAGCAGCGTCTAAAGATACGCAGTATTTT. Amino acids: CASSVAASKDTQYF.

The chain links TRBV7-8 to TRBJ1-1; TRBD1 is a possible D gene (5 bases). The CDR3 length is 14 residues. CDR1 is SGHVS and CDR2 is FQNEAQ in the germline V gene. The V and J ends lost 3 bases and 4 bases respectively, with 12 bases between them. This CDR3 is CASSLTGGVTEAFF. CDR3 sequence (DNA): TGTGCCAGCAGCTTGACTGGAGGGGTCACTGAAGCTTTCTTT.

V usage is TRBV4-2 and J usage is TRBJ2-3; D uncertain. Germline CDR1 and CDR2: LGHNA and YNFKEQ. This CDR3 spans 15 amino acids. Trimming stripped 0 bases from V and 5 bases from J, with 12 bases between. CDR3 coding DNA: TGTGCCAGCAGCCAAGATGGAGTGAGACGAGATACGCAGTATTTT. Translating gives CASSQDGVRRDTQYF.

The rearrangement links TRBV9 to TRBJ1-2; D unresolved. V gave up 2 bases and J gave up 7 bases, with 15 bases separating them. The V gene's germline CDR1 is SGDLS and CDR2 YYNGEE. The CDR3 extends over 14 amino acids. CDR3 in DNA: TGTGCCAGCAGCGTTGGCGGAACTAGGTTTGGCTACACCTTC. Encoded protein: CASSVGGTRFGYTF.

The rearrangement links TRBV2 to TRBJ1-1; 11 bases are shared with TRBD1. V was pared by 6 bases and J by 5 bases, with 5 bases of the junction left unmatched. CDR3 size: 14 residues. Germline assignment: CDR1 SNHLY and CDR2 FYNNEI. This chain's CDR3 is CASRGTGGGTEAFF. In nucleotides, the CDR3 is TGTGCCAGCAGGGGGACAGGGGGGGGGACTGAAGCTTTCTTT.

This sequence joins TRBV11-2 and TRBJ1-3; 7 nucleotides agree with TRBD1. Germline V lookup: CDR1 SGHAT, CDR2 FQNNGV. This CDR3 has 17 residues. V gave up 5 bases and J gave up 0 bases; unmatched junction bases: 10. CDR3: CASSQNRGLLSGNTIYF. Written as DNA, the CDR3 is TGTGCCAGCAGCCAGAACAGGGGCCTTCTCTCTGGAAACACCATATATTTT. Using reference TRBV11-2 and TRBJ1-3 for the parts outside the CDR3, the full variable domain is EAGVAQSPRYKIIEKRQSVAFWCNPISGHATLYWYQQILGQGPKLLIQFQNNGVVDDSQLPKDRFSAERLKGVDSTLKIQPAKLEDSAVYLCASSQNRGLLSGNTIYFGEGSWLTVV.

V usage is TRBV5-1 and J usage is TRBJ2-1; D possibly corresponds to TRBD1 (6 bases). This CDR3 spans 13 amino acids. Germline V gives CDR1 SGHRS, CDR2 YFSETQ. V lost 6 bases and J lost 3, with 10 bases in between. The DNA for the CDR3 is TGCGCCAGCAAATCGGACAGCTACAATGAGCAGTTCTTC. Translation gives CASKSDSYNEQFF.

The chain combines TRBV5-4 with TRBJ1-2; D ambiguous. The ends were cut back, 0 bases at V and 4 bases at J, with 13 bases in the middle. Germline CDR1 reads SGHNT; CDR2 reads YYREEE (reference sequence). This CDR3 has 15 residues. The CDR3 DNA is TGTGCCAGCAGCTTGGCTGTCGGAGGTAGCTATGGCTACACCTTC. This codes for CASSLAVGGSYGYTF.

This chain links TRBV18 with TRBJ1-6; TRBD1 is a possible D gene (5 bases). Germline values: CDR1 KGHSH, CDR2 LQKENI. This CDR3 comprises 15 residues. The V end lost 3 bases, the J end lost 10 bases, and 16 bases lay between the germline ends. CDR3 sequence reads: CASSPGGGLGSPLHF. The CDR3 bases are TGTGCCAGCTCACCTGGGGGGGGTCTGGGATCACCCCTCCACTTT.